The 26 T cell receptor beta chains in this list originate from one sample, sequenced in a study of neurological immune-mediated disorders. MiXCR, run by TCRdb on the 5' RACE reads, gives a single entry per CDR3 protein. The table includes more than 45,000 distinct CDR3 sequences, around 4.2% detected once. Material for sequencing was PBMCs. The receptors shown here come from a man aged 45-65 years with multiple sclerosis.

The chain is built from TRBV6-4 and TRBJ1-1, with 7 nucleotides matching TRBD1. Germline CDR1 is MRHNA and CDR2 is SNTAGT. This CDR3 spans 13 amino acids. V was pared by 8 bases and J by 0 bases, with 3 bases of the junction left unmatched. The CDR3 spells CASGQEMNTEAFF. CDR3 DNA: TGTGCCAGCGGACAGGAGATGAACACTGAAGCTTTCTTT.

There are many counts of this clonotype. This chain uses TRBV12-3 or TRBV12-4 with TRBJ2-1, with 9 bases matching TRBD2. Trimming removed 7 bases from V and 6 bases from J; junction bases left unmatched: 4. The CDR3 runs to 13 residues. The DNA of the CDR3 is TGTGCCAGCATCGGCGGGGGGGCCAATGAGCAGTTCTTC. Translated: CASIGGGANEQFF.

This clonotype was observed many times. The V call is TRBV29-1, the J call TRBJ2-1, with 8 nucleotides matching TRBD2. The CDR3 runs 15 residues. The germline gives CDR1 SQVTM, CDR2 ANQGSEA. Unmatched junction bases numbered 11, after V lost 1 base and J lost 9 bases. In DNA form, the CDR3 reads TGCAGCGTTGAAGGGGGAGCGGGGGCACGTGGTGAGCAGTTCTTC. Translation gives CSVEGGAGARGEQFF.

Many counts were recorded for this clonotype. This chain uses TRBV29-1 with TRBJ2-2; unclear D gene. This CDR3 spans 14 amino acids. Deletions cut 3 bases from V and 2 bases from J, with 10 bases between. Germline CDR1 and CDR2: SQVTM and ANQGSEA. In DNA, the CDR3 is TGCAGCGTTGATTCCTTGGGAAACACCGGGGAGCTGTTTTTT. Protein product: CSVDSLGNTGELFF.

At least ten counts were recorded for this clonotype. This chain joins TRBV29-1 and TRBJ1-3, with D tentatively TRBD1 (5 bases). CDR1 and CDR2 from the germline V gene are SQVTM and ANQGSEA. CDR3 length: 15 residues. V gave up 2 bases and J gave up 1 base, with 12 bases separating them. The CDR3 loop reads CSVEYRRSSGNTIYF. The CDR3 nucleotides read TGCAGCGTTGAATACAGGAGGTCTTCTGGAAACACCATATATTTT.

This clonotype was detected many times. The chain links TRBV7-9 to TRBJ2-1; D gene ambiguous. The CDR3 length is 14 residues. CDR1 and CDR2 (germline): SEHNR, FQNEAQ (reference sequence). V was shortened by 1 base and J by 10 bases, with 14 bases between the two germline ends. As DNA, the CDR3 is TGTGCCAGCAGCTTAGTCGAGCCATCTTTGGAGCAGTTCTTC. Its protein product is CASSLVEPSLEQFF. Based on the CDR3 plus reference TRBV7-9 and TRBJ2-1, the full variable domain is DTGVSQNPRHKITKRGQNVTFRCDPISEHNRLYWYRQTLGQGPEFLTYFQNEAQLEKSRLLSDRFSAERPKGSFSTLEIQRTEQGDSAMYLCASSLVEPSLEQFFGPGTRLTVL.

Ten or more counts support this clonotype. V and J are TRBV3-1 and TRBJ2-5; D gene uncertain. There are 13 residues in the CDR3. Germline-derived CDR1 and CDR2 are LGHDT and YNNKEL (reference sequence). Trimming stripped 1 base from V and 5 bases from J, with 8 bases between. In DNA form, the CDR3 reads TGTGCCAGCAGCCAAGTAATCAAGGAGACCCAGTACTTC. Residues: CASSQVIKETQYF.

In this sample, this clonotype turned up a few times. The V call is TRBV5-6, the J call TRBJ2-3, with 10 bases fitting TRBD1. With 3 bases clipped from V and 3 bases from J, the junction kept 1 base outside the gene matches. The CDR3 is made up of 14 amino acids. Germline CDR1 SGHDT, CDR2 YYEEEE. CDR3 nucleotide sequence: TGTGCCAGCAGCTGGGACAGGGGAACAGATACGCAGTATTTT. Its protein product is CASSWDRGTDTQYF.

This clonotype was seen many times. V and J are TRBV24-1 and TRBJ1-5, with TRBD1 matching over 9 bases. The germline gives CDR1 KGHDR, CDR2 SFDVKD. V lost 4 bases to trimming and J lost 8 bases; unmatched junction nucleotides: 8. This CDR3 spans 15 amino acids. This CDR3 reads CATSEPGQGIKPQHF. The CDR3 DNA reads TGTGCCACCAGTGAGCCCGGACAGGGGATAAAGCCCCAGCATTTT.

The sample holds a few counts of this clonotype. The genes are TRBV20-1 and TRBJ2-3; possibly TRBD1 or TRBD2 for D (5 bases each). Germline V gives CDR1 DFQATT, CDR2 SNEGSKA (reference sequence). The CDR3 contains 12 residues. The CDR3 protein is CSGTTPTDTQYF. The DNA for the CDR3 is TGCAGCGGGACCACCCCTACAGATACGCAGTATTTT.

This clonotype was counted many times. This chain links TRBV5-1 with TRBJ1-1, with D tentatively TRBD1 (6 bases). This CDR3 spans 14 amino acids. Trimming took off 2 bases at V and 1 base at J, with 9 bases between the two ends. The germline gives CDR1 SGHRS, CDR2 YFSETQ. The CDR3 sequence is CASSFQGWNTEAFF. CDR3 DNA sequence: TGCGCCAGCAGCTTTCAGGGGTGGAACACTGAAGCTTTCTTT.

The sample holds many counts of this clonotype. The rearrangement links TRBV5-1 to TRBJ2-5, with D perhaps matching TRBD2 (6 bases). Germline V gene lookup returns CDR1 SGHRS and CDR2 YFSETQ. The V gene lost 3 bases and the J gene lost 1 base, with 19 bases spanning the gap. The CDR3 spans 17 residues. The CDR3 DNA reads as TGCGCCAGCAGCTGGGGGGATGGCAAGGATATCCAAGAGACCCAGTACTTC. It translates to CASSWGDGKDIQETQYF.

This clonotype showed up many times. This chain links TRBV5-1 with TRBJ1-1; D ambiguous. The ends were cut back, 7 bases at V and 3 bases at J, with 13 bases in the middle. Germline CDR1 is SGHRS and CDR2 is YFSETQ. This CDR3 contains 13 residues. CDR3 DNA: TGCGCCAGCCTAATTCCGGGTGACACTGAAGCTTTCTTT. This codes for CASLIPGDTEAFF.

In this sample, this clonotype turned up many times. V gene TRBV11-2 combines with J gene TRBJ2-3; D remains ambiguous. V lost 5 bases and J 7 bases, leaving 16 bases between the germline ends. Germline V gene sequence: CDR1 SGHAT, CDR2 FQNNGV. The CDR3 is 14 residues long. CDR3 in amino acids: CASSAARVRNTQYF. The CDR3 region has the DNA TGTGCCAGCAGCGCAGCCCGGGTGAGGAATACGCAGTATTTT.

Comments on this clonotype: One junction end disagrees with the germline gene, perhaps due to a read error. The V gene is TRBV7-2, the J gene TRBJ1-6, with D uncertain. The CDR3 length is 15 residues. Germline CDR1 and CDR2: SGHTA and FQGNSA. The CDR3 bases are TGTGCCAGCAGCTTATTCGCAGCCTATAATTCACCCCTCAACTTT. Its translation: CASSLFAAYNSPLNF.

The table lists this clonotype with many counts. The V call is TRBV29-1, the J call TRBJ2-3, with D perhaps TRBD1 or TRBD2 (6 bases each). The CDR3 extends over 15 amino acids. Trimming shortened V by 5 bases and J by 4 bases, and 19 bases separated the two germline ends. Germline CDR1 reads SQVTM; CDR2 reads ANQGSEA. CDR3 coding DNA: TGCAGCGTTCCTGTCGTCGGGGGCGCCCCAGATACGCAGTATTTT. It codes for CSVPVVGGAPDTQYF.

This clonotype was recorded many times. This chain connects TRBV27 to TRBJ2-4; no clear D. V lost 5 bases to trimming and J lost 5 bases, with 4 bases between them. Germline CDR1 MNHEY, CDR2 SMNVEV (reference sequence). This CDR3 region has 11 residues. This chain's CDR3 is CASSTQNIQYF. CDR3 nucleotides: TGTGCCAGCAGTACCCAAAACATTCAGTACTTC.

This clonotype was found many times. V usage is TRBV12-3 or TRBV12-4 and J usage is TRBJ2-3; 7 bases match TRBD2. This CDR3 is built from 18 residues. J gave up 0 bases and V 3 bases, and 12 bases lay outside the gene matches. The CDR3 DNA reads as TGTGCCAGCAGTTTTTTCTTGGGGCTAGCGGTAAGCACAGATACGCAGTATTTT. Encoded protein: CASSFFLGLAVSTDTQYF.

This clonotype was picked up a small number of times. The chain combines TRBV12-3 or TRBV12-4 with TRBJ2-7; D uncertain. The CDR3 extends over 13 amino acids. V dropped 7 bases and J dropped 3 bases, with 13 bases sitting between them. The CDR3, as DNA: TGTGCCAGCAAGAGGAGTATAGGCTACGAGCAGTACTTC. It codes for CASKRSIGYEQYF.

This clonotype occurred many times. V is TRBV6-2 or TRBV6-3 and J is TRBJ2-1, with TRBD2 identical over 13 bases. The CDR3 runs to 15 residues. Germline CDR1 and CDR2: MNHEY and SVGEGT. With 6 bases clipped from V and 8 bases from J, the junction kept 7 bases outside the gene matches. DNA for the CDR3: TGTGCCAGCAGGCCAAGACTAGCGGGAGGCGATGAGCAGTTCTTC. Protein product: CASRPRLAGGDEQFF.

This clonotype was detected ten times or more. The chain has TRBV15 and TRBJ2-7; D unresolved. The V end lost 2 bases, the J end lost 6 bases, and 11 bases lay between the germline ends. Germline CDR1 is LNHNV and CDR2 is YYDKDF (reference sequence). The CDR3 consists of 13 residues. The CDR3 region is CATSRPSRSEQYF. The CDR3, as DNA: TGTGCCACCAGCAGACCGTCACGTAGCGAGCAGTACTTC.

This clonotype came up many times. The rearrangement links TRBV7-9 to TRBJ2-4; D may be TRBD2 (5 bases). Germline values: CDR1 SEHNR, CDR2 FQNEAQ (reference sequence). This CDR3 has 15 residues. Trimming left V 1 base short and J 1 base short, with 8 bases between. CDR3 residues: CASSLDGVAKNIQYF. DNA for the CDR3: TGTGCCAGCAGCTTAGACGGGGTCGCCAAAAACATTCAGTACTTC.

This clonotype was recorded at least ten times. One junction end disagrees with the germline gene, perhaps due to a read error. The rearrangement joins TRBV2 to TRBJ1-2; D unclear. Germline lookup yields CDR1 SNHLY and CDR2 FYNNEI. The CDR3 totals 10 residues. The CDR3 sequence: CASSYLTLTF. CDR3 in DNA: TGTGCCAGCAGCTACCTTACCTTAACTTTC.

This clonotype showed up just a few times. V gene TRBV20-1 combines with J gene TRBJ1-5, with a weak D call TRBD1 (5 bases). This CDR3 is built from 14 residues. Looked up from germline, CDR1 is DFQATT and CDR2 is SNEGSKA (reference sequence). The germline V and J ends were trimmed by 3 bases and 4 bases, with 13 bases remaining between them. CDR3 DNA sequence: TGCAGTGCTAGTGGGGGATGGGGTAATCAGCCCCAGCATTTT. Its protein is CSASGGWGNQPQHF.

The table lists this clonotype with a few counts. The chain combines TRBV29-1 with TRBJ2-2; D uncertain. This CDR3 has 10 residues. V was trimmed by 6 bases and J by 3 bases, leaving 2 bases between them. Germline CDR1 is SQVTM and CDR2 is ANQGSEA. The CDR3 region has the DNA TGCAGCGTGGACACCGGGGAGCTGTTTTTT. Translated, it gives CSVDTGELFF.

The table lists this clonotype with many counts. The chain recombines TRBV20-1 with TRBJ1-5; tentative D call: TRBD1 (6 bases). The CDR3 spans 13 residues. Germline V CDR1 and CDR2: DFQATT, SNEGSKA (reference sequence). DNA for the CDR3: TGCAGCCTCGGGACACCTAGCAATCAGCCCCAGCATTTT. Translated: CSLGTPSNQPQHF.